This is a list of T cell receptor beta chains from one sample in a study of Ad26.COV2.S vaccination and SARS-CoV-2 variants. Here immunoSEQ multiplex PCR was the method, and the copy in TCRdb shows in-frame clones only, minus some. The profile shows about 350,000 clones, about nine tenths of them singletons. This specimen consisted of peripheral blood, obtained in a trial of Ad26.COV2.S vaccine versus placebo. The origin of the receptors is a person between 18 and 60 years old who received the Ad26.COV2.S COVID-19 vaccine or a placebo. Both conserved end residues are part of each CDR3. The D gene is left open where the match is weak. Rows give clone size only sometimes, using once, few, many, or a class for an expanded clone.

CASSQEPQGSPEAFF,TGTGCCAGCAGCCAAGAACCTCAGGGTAGCCCTGAAGCTTTCTTT,-,TRBJ1-1,-,TRBV3-1/TRBV3-2
CASSAPGGYRAVAFF,TGTGCCAGCAGCGCCCCCGGGGGATACAGGGCGGTAGCTTTCTTT,-,TRBJ1-1,-,TRBV5-4
CASSLARGGTEAFF,TGTGCCAGCAGCTTAGCCCGTGGTGGAACTGAAGCTTTCTTT,-,TRBJ1-1,-,TRBV7-9
CASSQQVVYEQYF,TGTGCCAGCAGCCAACAGGTCGTCTACGAGCAGTACTTC,-,TRBJ2-7,-,TRBV12-3/TRBV12-4
CASSETDRGPGELFF,TGTGCCAGCAGTGAAACGGACAGGGGGCCCGGGGAGCTGTTTTTT,TRBD1,TRBJ2-2,few,TRBV6-1
CASTGLDNEQFF,TGTGCCAGCACCGGACTTGACAATGAGCAGTTCTTC,-,TRBJ2-1,-,TRBV7-9
CASTRQYEQYF,TGTGCCAGCACCAGACAGTACGAGCAGTACTTC,-,TRBJ2-7,-,TRBV2
CASSLNTGELFF,TGTGCCAGCAGTTTAAACACCGGGGAGCTGTTTTTT,-,TRBJ2-2,-,TRBV11-3
CASSYSRDSYEQYF,TGTGCCAGCAGTTACTCAAGGGACTCCTACGAGCAGTACTTC,-,TRBJ2-7,-,TRBV6-5
CASSQDQGPVETQYF,TGTGCCAGCAGCCAAGATCAAGGGCCGGTGGAGACCCAGTACTTC,-,TRBJ2-5,-,TRBV4-2
CASSPPGASNQPQHF,TGTGCCAGCAGTCCTCCAGGGGCCTCAAATCAGCCCCAGCATTTT,-,TRBJ1-5,few,TRBV6-6
CASTGVWSEAFF,TGTGCCAGCACCGGGGTTTGGTCTGAAGCTTTCTTT,-,TRBJ1-1,few,TRBV28
CASSYSGTGVSPLHF,TGTGCCAGCAGCTACTCCGGGACAGGGGTCTCACCCCTCCACTTT,TRBD1,TRBJ1-6,-,TRBV14
CASSRPRQGAGVKLFF,TGTGCCAGTAGTCGCCCGCGCCAGGGGGCGGGTGTAAAACTGTTTTTT,TRBD1,TRBJ1-4,-,TRBV19
CASLRTANTEAFF,TGTGCCAGCCTTAGGACAGCGAACACTGAAGCTTTCTTT,-,TRBJ1-1,-,TRBV12-3/TRBV12-4
CASKNRGYGQPQHF,TGTGCCAGTAAGAACAGGGGGTATGGGCAGCCCCAGCATTTT,TRBD1,TRBJ1-5,-,TRBV19
CASSLGYQPQHF,TGTGCCAGCAGTTTAGGGTATCAGCCCCAGCATTTT,-,TRBJ1-5,-,TRBV12-3/TRBV12-4
CASSPGTQYF,TGTGCCAGCAGCCCCGGTACGCAGTATTTT,-,TRBJ2-3,-,TRBV12-3/TRBV12-4
CASSSYTGEGYTF,TGCGCCAGCAGCTCCTATACTGGAGAGGGCTACACCTTC,-,TRBJ1-2,-,TRBV5-1
CASSGPGQGNYGYTF,TGTGCCAGCAGCGGACCGGGACAGGGGAACTATGGCTACACCTTC,TRBD1,TRBJ1-2,-,TRBV7-9
CASSAPRAGGADTQYF,TGTGCCAGCAGCGCCCCTCGGGCGGGGGGGGCAGATACGCAGTATTTT,TRBD2,TRBJ2-3,-,TRBV9
CASSPPRASGQETQYF,TGTGCCAGCAGCCCCCCCCGGGCTAGCGGACAAGAGACCCAGTACTTC,TRBD2,TRBJ2-5,-,TRBV7-9
CASSDGGTQYF,TGTGCCAGTAGCGACGGGGGAACCCAGTACTTC,-,TRBJ2-5,-,TRBV19
CASSPRDRPNYEQYF,TGTGCCAGCAGCCCCAGGGACAGGCCTAACTACGAGCAGTACTTC,TRBD1,TRBJ2-7,-,TRBV9
CASSIRDRAKYGYTF,TGTGCCAGTAGTATCAGGGACAGGGCTAAGTATGGCTACACCTTC,TRBD1,TRBJ1-2,-,TRBV19
CASKRQGAINEQYF,TGTGCCAGCAAAAGGCAGGGGGCGATAAACGAGCAGTACTTC,TRBD1,TRBJ2-7,-,TRBV7-9
CASRAGTGSSPLHF,TGTGCCAGCAGGGCCGGGACAGGTAGCTCACCCCTCCACTTT,TRBD1,TRBJ1-6,-,TRBV28
CASSSQGNQPQHF,TGTGCCAGCAGCTCCCAGGGGAATCAGCCCCAGCATTTT,-,TRBJ1-5,once,TRBV7-9
CASSISPPVGYTF,TGTGCCAGCAGTATATCCCCCCCGGTCGGCTACACCTTC,-,TRBJ1-2,-,TRBV6-5